This is a list of T cell receptor beta chains from one sample in a study of T cells in Graves' hyperthyroidism and ophthalmopathy. MiXCR was run by TCRdb on the multiplex PCR reads, yielding one entry per CDR3 protein. The data show about 600,000 distinct CDR3 sequences, with approximately 16% seen just once and roughly 3.5% held by the top ten. Sequencing was carried out using blood. The receptors were sampled from a woman between 40 and 55 years old with Graves' ophthalmopathy. Each CDR3 is given with its conserved first and last residue. Fields, in order: V gene, D gene, J gene, clone size, CDR3 protein, CDR3 DNA. The D gene is left open where the match is weak. Only part of the rows carry a size: once, few, many, or a class if the clone is expanded.

TRBV20-1	NA	TRBJ2-7	few	CSASERLGPYEQYF	TGCAGTGCTAGCGAAAGATTGGGCCCCTACGAGCAGTACTTC
TRBV4-1	TRBD2	TRBJ2-1	few	CASSHFPGGLNEQFF	TGCGCCAGCAGCCATTTCCCGGGGGGGCTGAATGAGCAGTTCTTC
TRBV24-1	NA	TRBJ2-2	NA	CATSDFRDGELFF	TGTGCCACCAGTGACTTCAGGGACGGGGAGCTGTTTTTT
TRBV2	TRBD1	TRBJ2-3	many	CAGGQALTQYF	TGTGCCGGTGGACAGGCCCTTACGCAGTATTTT
TRBV6-1	NA	TRBJ1-6	many	CASSETGGYNSPLHF	TGTGCCAGCAGTGAGACAGGAGGCTACAATTCACCCCTCCACTTT
TRBV20-1	NA	TRBJ2-1	NA	CSARPFADNEQFF	TGCAGTGCTCGGCCATTCGCCGACAATGAGCAGTTCTTC
TRBV13	TRBD2	TRBJ2-1	many	CASSGSGSYFEQFF	TGTGCCAGCTCGGGAAGCGGGAGTTATTTTGAGCAGTTCTTC
TRBV2	TRBD1	TRBJ1-4	many	CASTTGARNEKLFF	TGTGCCAGCACCACAGGGGCAAGAAATGAAAAACTGTTTTTT
TRBV6-1	NA	TRBJ2-1	many	CASSEPGNNNEQFF	TGTGCCAGCAGTGAACCGGGAAATAACAATGAGCAGTTCTTC
TRBV29-1	NA	TRBJ1-4	NA	CSVGGFNEKLFF	TGCAGCGTTGGAGGGTTCAATGAAAAACTGTTTTTT
TRBV5-1	NA	TRBJ2-7	many	CASSLSTGSDEQYF	TGCGCCAGCAGCCTCAGTACAGGGTCGGACGAGCAGTACTTC
TRBV6-1	NA	TRBJ1-5	few	CASSSNLAGNQPQHF	TGTGCCAGCAGTTCGAACCTGGCGGGCAATCAGCCCCAGCATTTT
TRBV29-1	NA	TRBJ1-1	NA	CSVEGPLNTEAFF	TGCAGCGTTGAAGGTCCGCTGAACACTGAAGCTTTCTTT
TRBV14	NA	TRBJ1-4	few	CASSQAKGPGGKLFF	TGTGCCAGCAGCCAAGCTAAGGGACCGGGGGGAAAACTGTTTTTT
TRBV7-9	TRBD2	TRBJ2-4	NA	CASSQSWEGLAKNIQYF	TGTGCCAGCAGCCAATCGTGGGAGGGACTAGCCAAAAACATTCAGTACTTC
TRBV11-1	TRBD2	TRBJ2-3	many	CASSGKSGGTDTQYF	TGTGCCAGCAGCGGAAAAAGCGGGGGCACAGATACGCAGTATTTT
TRBV30	NA	TRBJ1-5	many	CAWSRSGLSNQPQHF	TGTGCCTGGAGTAGGTCCGGGCTTAGCAATCAGCCCCAGCATTTT
TRBV7-2	NA	TRBJ2-1	NA	CAGSLRYNEQFF	TGTGCCGGCAGCTTAAGGTACAATGAGCAGTTCTTC
TRBV4-2	NA	TRBJ2-3	few	CASSQDPSLGTDTQYF	TGTGCCAGCAGCCAAGACCCCTCACTCGGCACAGATACGCAGTATTTT